This T cell receptor beta chain was documented in a study of PD-L1 blockade in urothelial cancer. A single count supports this clone. The repertoire was sequenced with immunoSEQ multiplex PCR; TCRdb's copy has only in-frame clones and lacks some. Counted here are some 80,000 clones, roughly 87% occurring once; the ten biggest clones make up approximately 6%. The source was PBMCs, collected around atezolizumab (anti-PD-L1) treatment. The TCR was taken from a woman aged 70-85 years with urothelial cancer.

CDR3 DNA sequence: TGTGCCAGCAGTGTGGTGCGGGTGGCCTACGAGCAGTACTTC. It is translated as CASSVVRVAYEQYF. The J gene is TRBJ2-7, the V gene TRBV6-1; perhaps TRBD2 as D (5 bases). Germline V gives CDR1 MNHNS, CDR2 SASEGT. V dropped 4 bases and J dropped 2 bases, with 12 bases sitting between them. The CDR3 runs to 14 residues.